This T cell receptor (beta chain) was captured in a study of PD-1 blockade in classical Hodgkin lymphoma. Study observations and caveats: Excluded were patients who started nivolumab under 1 year after ASCT, a group that had lower diversity.

The CDR3 covers 16 residues. Looked up from germline, CDR1 is SGHNT and CDR2 is YYREEE (reference sequence). V lost 4 bases, J lost 2 bases, and 11 bases stayed unmatched. Noted time point: cycle 4 day 1 (C4D1), after more than 5 weeks of nivolumab. Every patient relapsed after autologous stem cell transplantation, and brentuximab vedotin exposure varied. Only in-frame clones appear in the TCRdb table, and some are missing; sequencing was by immunoSEQ multiplex PCR. In the table there are 6,500 to 8,500 clones, 75% to 90% of which are singletons. Comment on this clone: Its antigen is not identified.

This chain joins TRBV5-4 and TRBJ2-5; 7 positions match TRBD2. Here the sequenced sample was peripheral blood mononuclear cells (PBMCs), taken before the fourth cycle of nivolumab. The receptor comes from a human donor with classical Hodgkin lymphoma. CDR3: CASSPGGLADQETQYF. The CDR3 DNA reads as TGTGCCAGCAGCCCTGGAGGGCTAGCGGATCAAGAGACCCAGTACTTC.